The entry below gives a single T cell receptor (beta chain) sequence along with its context. Its antigen remains unidentified. All donors qualified as healthy HIV-negative adults and had experienced no recent acute infections or vaccinations. Combination of CD45RO+ cells with CCR7-negative CD45RA+ TemRA cells was used for CD8 memory. This entry comes from a study of shared clonotypes between healthy human individuals. Study-wide findings and caveats: Sharing across four donors was highest in naive CD4 (around 5%) and lowest in memory CD8 (approximately 0.4%).

Sequencing was performed with immunoSEQ multiplex PCR; in TCRdb, only in-frame clones are kept and a portion is missing. The table includes roughly 110,000 clones, about 70% detected once. The ends lost 4 bases at V and 0 bases at J; junction bases unmatched: 15. The CDR3 runs to 18 residues. The germline gives CDR1 SGHVS, CDR2 FNYEAQ. The clonotype originates from a woman in her 30s in good health. The chain has TRBV7-6 and TRBJ2-7; 7 bases match TRBD1. The sequenced material came from memory CD8+ T cells sorted from blood. Subset: CD45RO+ cells pooled with CCR7-negative TemRA cells. In nucleotides, the CDR3 is TGTGCCAGCAGCTCCAGGAGAGTACGGGACAGAAGCTCCTACGAGCAGTACTTC. It translates to CASSSRRVRDRSSYEQYF.